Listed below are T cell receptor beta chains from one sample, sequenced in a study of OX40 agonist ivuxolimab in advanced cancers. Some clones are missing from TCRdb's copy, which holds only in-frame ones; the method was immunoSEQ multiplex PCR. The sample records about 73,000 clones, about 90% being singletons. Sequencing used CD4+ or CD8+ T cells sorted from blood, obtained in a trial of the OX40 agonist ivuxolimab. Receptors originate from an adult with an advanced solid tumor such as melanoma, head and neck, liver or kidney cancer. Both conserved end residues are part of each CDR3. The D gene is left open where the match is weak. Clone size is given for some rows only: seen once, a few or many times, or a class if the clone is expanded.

TGCGCCAGCAGCTTGGACCCCGGGCAGCCTAATTCACCCCTCCACTTT	CASSLDPGQPNSPLHF	16	TRBV5-1	TRBJ1-6	-	-
TGTGCCAGCAGTGAACCGGGCGCCCCGGATGAAAAACTGTTTTTT	CASSEPGAPDEKLFF	15	TRBV6-1	TRBJ1-4	-	-
TGTGCCAGCAGCGAGGCGTGGGGGTCCAATTCACCCCTCCACTTT	CASSEAWGSNSPLHF	15	TRBV6-1	TRBJ1-6	-	-
TGCGCCAGCAGCCAAGATCCCGGGACAAGCCAAGGCCCGAGGGAAGCTTTCTTT	CASSQDPGTSQGPREAFF	18	TRBV4-1	TRBJ1-1	-	-
TGTGCCAGCAGCCCAGACGGGGGGGCCGCCGGGGAGCTGTTTTTT	CASSPDGGAAGELFF	15	TRBV7-3	TRBJ2-2	TRBD2	few
TGTGCCAGCAGCCCATTAGTTGTCAAGACCCAGTACTTC	CASSPLVVKTQYF	13	TRBV11-2	TRBJ2-5	-	-
TGTGCCAGCTCACCACAGAAGAACACTGAAGCTTTCTTT	CASSPQKNTEAFF	13	TRBV18	TRBJ1-1	-	few
TGTGCCAGCAGTCCGGCCCGGACAACCGTAACTAATGAAAAACTGTTTTTT	CASSPARTTVTNEKLFF	17	TRBV28	TRBJ1-4	-	-
TGTGCCAGCAGTGCCCCGGGACGGGGGGAATCACCCCTCCACTTT	CASSAPGRGESPLHF	15	TRBV7-9	TRBJ1-6	-	-
TGTGCCAGCTCACCGCGGGGGAACGAGCAGTACTTC	CASSPRGNEQYF	12	TRBV18	TRBJ2-7	TRBD2	-
TGTGCCAGCAGCCCTTGGACGGGAAACACCATATATTTT	CASSPWTGNTIYF	13	TRBV6-6	TRBJ1-3	-	-
TGTGCCAGCAGCCAAGAGGGGCCGGAGCGCTCTGGAAACACCATATATTTT	CASSQEGPERSGNTIYF	17	TRBV4-2	TRBJ1-3	-	once
TGCGCCAGCAGCTTGGCCGAAACCGGAGGAACCTACGAGCAGTACTTC	CASSLAETGGTYEQYF	16	TRBV5-1	TRBJ2-7	-	-
TGTGCCAGCAGCTCCCCCAGGGGGTGGGGAGAGACCCAGTACTTC	CASSSPRGWGETQYF	15	TRBV7-2	TRBJ2-5	TRBD1	-
TGTGCCAGCGGTCCCTTGACGGATTTTACTTTAGAAGCTTTCTTT	CASGPLTDFTLEAFF	15	TRBV7-8	TRBJ1-1	-	-
TGTGCCAGCAGTTCACCACCGGGACAGGGGGATTACACAGATACGCAGTATTTT	CASSSPPGQGDYTDTQYF	18	TRBV28	TRBJ2-3	TRBD1	few
TGTGCCAGCAGTTACCCAGGGGTCAATGAGCAGTTCTTC	CASSYPGVNEQFF	13	TRBV6-6	TRBJ2-1	-	-
TGTGCCAGCATCGGGGGGGATGTCTTTAGCTACACCTTC	CASIGGDVFSYTF	13	TRBV6-1	TRBJ1-2	-	-
TGTGCCAGCAGTTCTCCAGGGAACACTGAAGCTTTCTTT	CASSSPGNTEAFF	13	TRBV7-2	TRBJ1-1	-	-
TGTGCCAGTAGTATAACCGACAGAAGAACGGCTGAAGCTTTCTTT	CASSITDRRTAEAFF	15	TRBV19	TRBJ1-1	-	-
TGTGCCTGGAGTGATGCCGGGGCCAACGTCCTGACTTTC	CAWSDAGANVLTF	13	TRBV30	TRBJ2-6	-	-
TGCGCCAGCAGCTTGGCTAGGACAGATACGCAGTATTTT	CASSLARTDTQYF	13	TRBV5-1	TRBJ2-3	-	-
TGTGCCAGCAGCCTATGGACAGGGGGCTATGGCTACACCTTC	CASSLWTGGYGYTF	14	TRBV25-1	TRBJ1-2	TRBD1	-
TGCAGTGCTCCCTCCCTCGGGAAACTGTTTTTT	CSAPSLGKLFF	11	TRBV20-1	TRBJ1-4	-	-
TGTGCCAGCAGCTTAGCACAGACCCAAGAGACCCAGTACTTC	CASSLAQTQETQYF	14	TRBV7-3	TRBJ2-5	-	-
TGTGCCAGTAGCCTGAAACAGGAATGGGCCAACGTCCTGACTTTC	CASSLKQEWANVLTF	15	TRBV19	TRBJ2-6	-	-
TGCGCCAGCAGCCAGCCCACGGGGCCGAGCTCTGGAAACACCATATATTTT	CASSQPTGPSSGNTIYF	17	TRBV4-1	TRBJ1-3	-	-
TGTGCCAGCTCCCCCGCGGCGTTAGCGGGCGCCCTAGAGCAGTACTTC	CASSPAALAGALEQYF	16	TRBV18	TRBJ2-7	TRBD2	-
TGTGCCAGCAGCGGCCGGGACAGGGGGGTGAATTCCTACGAGCAGTACTTC	CASSGRDRGVNSYEQYF	17	TRBV7-8	TRBJ2-7	TRBD1	-
TGTGCCAGTAGTGGGGGGACTAGCGGGAACACAGATACGCAGTATTTT	CASSGGTSGNTDTQYF	16	TRBV19	TRBJ2-3	TRBD2	-
TGCGCCAGCCAAATAGCGGGAGGGAGGGGCTACAATGAGCAGTTCTTC	CASQIAGGRGYNEQFF	16	TRBV5-1	TRBJ2-1	TRBD2	-
TGCAGCGTTGAGAACCTGGGAACTGAAGCTTTCTTT	CSVENLGTEAFF	12	TRBV29-1	TRBJ1-1	-	-
TGTGCCAGCAGCCCGAGGGGGGGGACTCTCCATTCCACAGATACGCAGTATTTT	CASSPRGGTLHSTDTQYF	18	TRBV9	TRBJ2-3	-	-
TGTGCCAGCAGCGTAGCCCGGGGTGTCACAGATACGCAGTATTTT	CASSVARGVTDTQYF	15	TRBV9	TRBJ2-3	-	-
TGCGCCAGCAGCTTGACAGGGGGGGCGAACACCGGGGAGCTGTTTTTT	CASSLTGGANTGELFF	16	TRBV5-1	TRBJ2-2	-	-
TGTGCCAGCAGTGGAACAGGGGGCAGCTACGAGCAGTACTTC	CASSGTGGSYEQYF	14	TRBV2	TRBJ2-7	TRBD1	-
TGTGCCAGCAGTTTTGGGCTTCGGTACGAGCAGTACTTC	CASSFGLRYEQYF	13	TRBV28	TRBJ2-7	-	-
TGTGCCAGCAGTGAAGGGCTCGAACCTGGAAACACCATATATTTT	CASSEGLEPGNTIYF	15	TRBV2	TRBJ1-3	-	-
TGTGCCAGCAGCTTGGAACCGACCCCACGGAACACTGAAGCTTTCTTT	CASSLEPTPRNTEAFF	16	TRBV5-4	TRBJ1-1	-	few
TGTGCCAGCAGTGAACAGGGTTCCGTCTCCTACGAGCAGTACTTC	CASSEQGSVSYEQYF	15	TRBV6-1	TRBJ2-7	-	-
TGTGCCAGCAGTGACCCGGCCGGGGGGATCCTACCAGCAACTAATGAAAAACTGTTTTTT	CASSDPAGGILPATNEKLFF	20	TRBV6-4	TRBJ1-4	-	-
TGCGCCAGCAGTGATTTCACGGCAAGGCCCCAGCATTTT	CASSDFTARPQHF	13	TRBV10-2	TRBJ1-5	-	-
TGTGCCAGCAGCTTCAGAGCCGGGGGCTATGGCTACACCTTC	CASSFRAGGYGYTF	14	TRBV7-4	TRBJ1-2	-	-
TGTGCCATCAGTGAGCTCACAGGGGGTAGTGAGCAGTTCTTC	CAISELTGGSEQFF	14	TRBV10-3	TRBJ2-1	TRBD1	-
TGTGCCAGCAGACAGGGGGCTGGTGAGCAGTTCTTC	CASRQGAGEQFF	12	TRBV6-6	TRBJ2-1	TRBD1	-
TGTGCCAGCAGCCAACAATATCCTGATGGCTACACCTTC	CASSQQYPDGYTF	13	TRBV7-2	TRBJ1-2	-	-
TGTGCCAGCAGTGAAGACCACAATGAGCAGTTCTTC	CASSEDHNEQFF	12	TRBV2	TRBJ2-1	-	few
TGTGCCAGCAGCCGAACCCTTACCGGAGGGGAATACGAGCAGTACTTC	CASSRTLTGGEYEQYF	16	TRBV5-5	TRBJ2-7	-	-
TGTGCCAGCAGCTTTCAGGGGCGGAATTCACCCCTCCACTTT	CASSFQGRNSPLHF	14	TRBV5-4	TRBJ1-6	-	-
TGCGCCAGCAGCGGTTCGGTAGCTGGGGCCAACGTCCTGACTTTC	CASSGSVAGANVLTF	15	TRBV5-1	TRBJ2-6	-	-
TGTGCCATCAGTGAGTCGACAGACTACGAGCAGTACTTC	CAISESTDYEQYF	13	TRBV10-3	TRBJ2-7	-	once
TGTGCTAGCAGCCCGAGGTGGGAGGGCCAGGAGACCCAGTACTTC	CASSPRWEGQETQYF	15	TRBV7-7	TRBJ2-5	TRBD2	-
TGTGCCAGCAGCATTCGACAGGGAAAATTGGGCAATCAGCCCCAGCATTTT	CASSIRQGKLGNQPQHF	17	TRBV11-2	TRBJ1-5	TRBD1	-